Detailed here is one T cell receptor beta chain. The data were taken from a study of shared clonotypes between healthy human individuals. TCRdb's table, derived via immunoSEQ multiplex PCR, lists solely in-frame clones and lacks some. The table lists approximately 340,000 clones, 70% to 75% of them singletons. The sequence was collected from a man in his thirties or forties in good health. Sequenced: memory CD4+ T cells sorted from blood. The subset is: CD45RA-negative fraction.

DNA for the CDR3: TGTGCCAGCAGAGACAACGAAAAACTGTTTTTT. It translates to CASRDNEKLFF. The chain carries TRBV7-9 and TRBJ1-4; D is unclear. The germline V gene has CDR1 SEHNR and CDR2 FQNEAQ (reference sequence). CDR3 length: 11 amino acids. Deletions cut 6 bases from V and 8 bases from J, with 7 bases between.